This TCR beta chain was documented in a study of T cells expressing NK-cell markers. Study-wide background: It was sorted CD3+CD56-NKG2C+, CD3+CD56+NKG2C- and CD3+CD56+NKG2C+ T cells that provided the TCR beta repertoires. Most of the eight sequenced donors tested HCMV-seropositive; one tested seronegative. The study's findings and limits: It is unclear if expanded NKG2C-expressing clones target HCMV antigens.

For this clonotype: The antigen is undetermined.

TCRdb reprocessed the 5' RACE reads and reports one entry per CDR3 protein, with no DNA. The record lists about 550,000 distinct CDR3 sequences, of which the ten most abundant hold approximately 3.6%. Germline CDR1 is DFQATT and CDR2 is SNEGSKA (reference sequence). The CDR3 contains 16 residues. The sequence was collected from a young man in good health. Input material: blood T cells: a sorted CD56 or NKG2C T cell subset, CD4+ or CD8+ T cells, or bulk PBMC T cells (not recorded which). The J gene is TRBJ2-2, the V gene TRBV20-1; TCRdb's D gene call, TRBD1, goes unchecked for lack of DNA. CDR3: CSARWSRTWNTGELFF.